This T cell receptor beta chain was sequenced during a study of brain T cells in children with intractable seizures. The germline V and J ends were trimmed by 7 bases and 4 bases, with 10 bases remaining between them. This CDR3 is 13 amino acids long. Germline assignment: CDR1 MNHEY and CDR2 SMNVEV (reference sequence). Time point here: blood from clinic visit 5 months post-surgery; TSC patient then seizure free. Profiling relied on immunoSEQ multiplex PCR, and the TCRdb table lists in-frame clones only, not all of them. The sample has 300,000 to 400,000 clones; about 93% are singletons. This sample comprised peripheral blood, obtained roughly 5 months after surgery. This rearrangement joins TRBV27 to TRBJ2-2; D is unresolved. The TCR sequence derives from a boy under two years old with tuberous sclerosis and intractable seizures. The CDR3 DNA is TGTGCCAGCACCGCTACGGTCACCGGGGAGCTGTTTTTT. Amino acid sequence: CASTATVTGELFF.